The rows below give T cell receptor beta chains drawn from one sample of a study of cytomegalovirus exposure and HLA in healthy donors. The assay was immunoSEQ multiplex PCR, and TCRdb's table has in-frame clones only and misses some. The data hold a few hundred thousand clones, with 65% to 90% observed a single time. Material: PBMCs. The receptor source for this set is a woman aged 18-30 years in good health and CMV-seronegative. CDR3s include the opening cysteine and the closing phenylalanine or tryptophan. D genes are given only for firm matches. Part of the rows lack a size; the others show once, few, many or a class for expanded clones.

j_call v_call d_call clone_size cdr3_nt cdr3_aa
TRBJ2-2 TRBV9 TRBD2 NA TGTGCCAGCAGCGTTAGCGGGAGACAAACCGGGGAGCTGTTTTTT CASSVSGRQTGELFF
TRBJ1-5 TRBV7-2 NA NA TGTGCCAGCAGCTTCGACAGGCTCAATCAGCCCCAGCATTTT CASSFDRLNQPQHF
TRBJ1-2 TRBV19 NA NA TGTGCCAGTAGTAGGAAGGGGCAGGGGCACTATGGCTACACCTTC CASSRKGQGHYGYTF
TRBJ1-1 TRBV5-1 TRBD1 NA TGCGCCAGCAGCTTGGGAGGGGGCGCGGCCACTGAAGCTTTCTTT CASSLGGGAATEAFF
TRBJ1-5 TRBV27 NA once TGTGCCAGCAGTTTAATGGTTTCTTCGAGGCAGCCCCAGCATTTT CASSLMVSSRQPQHF
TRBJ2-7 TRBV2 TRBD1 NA TGTGCCAGCAGTGAAGATGCAGGGGGAGTCTTCTACGAGCAGTACTTC CASSEDAGGVFYEQYF
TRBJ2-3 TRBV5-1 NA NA TGCGCCAGCAGCTTGGTAACCTACCGGGACACTCGCACAGATACGCAGTATTTT CASSLVTYRDTRTDTQYF
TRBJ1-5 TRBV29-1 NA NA TGCAGCGTTAGCCTCGGGGGGGGGATGGACCAGCCCCAGCATTTT CSVSLGGGMDQPQHF
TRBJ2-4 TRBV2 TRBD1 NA TGTGCCAGCAGTCCTCAGGGGGCCGGGGACATTCAGTACTTC CASSPQGAGDIQYF
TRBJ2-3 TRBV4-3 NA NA TGCGCCAGCAGCCAAGAGGGCAGCACAGATACGCAGTATTTT CASSQEGSTDTQYF
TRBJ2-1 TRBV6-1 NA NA TGTGCCAGCAGTGAGGTTACAGCATACTACAATGAGCAGTTCTTC CASSEVTAYYNEQFF
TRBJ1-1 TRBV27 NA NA TGTGCCAGCAGTACAGGGTTCACTGAAGCTTTCTTT CASSTGFTEAFF
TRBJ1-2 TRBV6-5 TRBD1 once TGTGCCAGCAGTCATCGACAGGGTCACATCTATGGCTACACCTTC CASSHRQGHIYGYTF
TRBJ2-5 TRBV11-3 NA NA TGTGCCAGCAGCTTTACCCAGGGAGAGACCCAGTACTTC CASSFTQGETQYF
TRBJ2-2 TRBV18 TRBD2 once TGTGCCAGCTCCGTAAGTGCACTAGCGGGAAACACCGGGGAGCTGTTTTTT CASSVSALAGNTGELFF
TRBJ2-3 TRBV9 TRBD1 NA TGTGCCAGCAGCGCAGACCCAGGGGGTCTAGTTTCAGATACGCAGTATTTT CASSADPGGLVSDTQYF
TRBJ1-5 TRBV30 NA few TGTGCCTGGAGTCGGACACCTCATCAGCCCCAGCATTTT CAWSRTPHQPQHF
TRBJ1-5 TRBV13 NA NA TGTGCCAGCAGCCAGAGCGGGTCCGTGGGCAATCAGCCCCAGCATTTT CASSQSGSVGNQPQHF
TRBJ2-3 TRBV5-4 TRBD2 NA TGTGCCAGCAGCTACAAAGCGGGAGGTGGGACAGATACGCAGTATTTT CASSYKAGGGTDTQYF
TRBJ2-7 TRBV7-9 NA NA TGTGCCAGCAGCTGGGGCAGGGACATCGACGAGCAGTACTTC CASSWGRDIDEQYF
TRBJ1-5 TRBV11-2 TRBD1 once TGTGCCAGCAGGCTGACAGGGAATCAGCCCCAGCATTTT CASRLTGNQPQHF
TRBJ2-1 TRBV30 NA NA TGTGCCTGCTATCTCTTTACCAGGGGCGTTAATGAGCAGTTCTTC CACYLFTRGVNEQFF
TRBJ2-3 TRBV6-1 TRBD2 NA TGTGCCAGCAGTGAATGGGGGACTAGCGGGAACCGGGATACGCAGTATTTT CASSEWGTSGNRDTQYF
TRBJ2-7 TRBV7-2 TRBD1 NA TGTGCCAGCAGCTTAATATGGACAGGGTTGAACGAGCAGTACTTC CASSLIWTGLNEQYF
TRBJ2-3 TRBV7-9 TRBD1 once TGTGCCAGCACCCCAGGGGGCGGGAGCACAGATACGCAGTATTTT CASTPGGGSTDTQYF
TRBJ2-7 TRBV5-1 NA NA TGCGCCAGCACCTCGGACAGCTTCTTGGCCTACGAGCAGTACTTC CASTSDSFLAYEQYF
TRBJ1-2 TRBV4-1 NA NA TGCGCCAGCAGCCCCGTAGGGGTCTATGGCTACACCTTC CASSPVGVYGYTF
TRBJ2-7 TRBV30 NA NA TGTGCCTGGAGTGTCCCCGGGACATTCTCCTACGAGCAGTACTTC CAWSVPGTFSYEQYF
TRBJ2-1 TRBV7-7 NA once TGTGCCAGCAGCTTCGACGGGAGCTCCTACAATGAGCAGTTCTTC CASSFDGSSYNEQFF
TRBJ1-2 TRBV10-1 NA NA TGCGCCAGCAGTGACGGGGTAAATGGCTACACCTTC CASSDGVNGYTF
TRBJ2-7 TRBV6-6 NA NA TGTGCCAGCAGTTACGAGGTAGTGCAGGGCGCCTACGAGCAGTACTTC CASSYEVVQGAYEQYF
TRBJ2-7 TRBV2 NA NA TGTGCCAGCAGCGTGGCGGGGAGAGTTCAGTACGAGCAGTACTTC CASSVAGRVQYEQYF
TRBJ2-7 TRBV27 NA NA TGTGCCAGCACAGCTCGAAGCGCCTCCTACGAGCAGTACTTC CASTARSASYEQYF
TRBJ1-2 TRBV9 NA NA TGTGCCAGCAGCATGGGGGCCGGGACAACAGCTAACTATGGCTACACCTTC CASSMGAGTTANYGYTF
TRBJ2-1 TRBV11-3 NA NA TGTGCCAGCAGCTTAGGCGGGGCCGGGAAATACAATGAGCAGTTCTTC CASSLGGAGKYNEQFF
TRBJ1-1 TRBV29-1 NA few TGCAGCGTTGCCCGTTCAGGGAACACTGAAGCTTTCTTT CSVARSGNTEAFF
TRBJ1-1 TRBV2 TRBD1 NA TGTGTTCGACAGGGTGACGAAGCTTTCTTT CVRQGDEAFF
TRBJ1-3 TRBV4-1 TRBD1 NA TGCGCCAGCAGCCAGATAGGGACAGCCTCTGGAAACACCATATATTTT CASSQIGTASGNTIYF
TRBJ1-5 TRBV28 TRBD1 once TGTGCCAGCAGTTTATATGGCAGGGGGGAAGGTCAGCCCCAGCATTTT CASSLYGRGEGQPQHF
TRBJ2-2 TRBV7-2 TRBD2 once TGTGCCAGCAGCCCCCGTCGACTAGCGGGGGGGTACACCGGGGAGCTGTTTTTT CASSPRRLAGGYTGELFF
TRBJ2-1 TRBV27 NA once TGTGCCAGCGGGGGGATTTACAATGAGCAGTTCTTC CASGGIYNEQFF
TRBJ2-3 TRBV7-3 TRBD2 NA TGTGCCAGCAGTTCATGGACTAGTGGAAGAGATACGCAGTATTTT CASSSWTSGRDTQYF
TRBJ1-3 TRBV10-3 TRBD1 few TGTGCCATCAGGGACCGGGACAGGGGATCCGGAAACACCATATATTTT CAIRDRDRGSGNTIYF
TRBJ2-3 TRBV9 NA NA TGTGCCAGCAGCGTAGAGCCGGGGGTCCCAGCGGATACGCAGTATTTT CASSVEPGVPADTQYF
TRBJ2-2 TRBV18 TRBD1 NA TGTGCCAGCTCAGCTCCGGGACAGGCGGCCCCCGGGGAGCTGTTTTTT CASSAPGQAAPGELFF
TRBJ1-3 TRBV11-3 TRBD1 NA TGTGCCAGCAGCTTATGGACAGGGGGAAACACCATATATTTT CASSLWTGGNTIYF
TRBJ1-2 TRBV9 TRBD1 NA TGTGCCAGCAGCGTTGAAGGGGGCAGGGGTGACGGCTACACCTTC CASSVEGGRGDGYTF
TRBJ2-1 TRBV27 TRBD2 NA TGTGCCAGCAGTCCTGGACTAGCGGCCCACAATGAGCAGTTCTTC CASSPGLAAHNEQFF
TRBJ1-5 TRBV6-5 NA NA TGTGCCAGCAGGGCAGGGGAACGTAGCAATCAGCCCCAGCATTTT CASRAGERSNQPQHF
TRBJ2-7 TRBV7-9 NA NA TGTGCCAGCAGGTCGTCCGGGACCTACGAGCAGTACTTC CASRSSGTYEQYF
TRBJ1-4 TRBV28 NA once TGTGCCAGCAGTTTACTACAGTATGAAAAACTGTTTTTT CASSLLQYEKLFF
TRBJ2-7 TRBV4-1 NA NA TGCGCCAGCAGCCAAGATAAAGCCAACGAGTACGAGCAGTACTTC CASSQDKANEYEQYF
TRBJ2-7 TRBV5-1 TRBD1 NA TGCGCCAGCAGCTCAACTTTCCGGACAGGCCGTCGCACCTACGAGCAGTACTTC CASSSTFRTGRRTYEQYF
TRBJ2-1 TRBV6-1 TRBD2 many TGTGCCAGCAGTGAAGCAGCGGGAGGCTCCTACAATGAGCAGTTCTTC CASSEAAGGSYNEQFF
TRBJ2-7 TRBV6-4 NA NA TGTGCCAGCAGTGTCGGGGGTTCCTACGAGCAGTACTTC CASSVGGSYEQYF